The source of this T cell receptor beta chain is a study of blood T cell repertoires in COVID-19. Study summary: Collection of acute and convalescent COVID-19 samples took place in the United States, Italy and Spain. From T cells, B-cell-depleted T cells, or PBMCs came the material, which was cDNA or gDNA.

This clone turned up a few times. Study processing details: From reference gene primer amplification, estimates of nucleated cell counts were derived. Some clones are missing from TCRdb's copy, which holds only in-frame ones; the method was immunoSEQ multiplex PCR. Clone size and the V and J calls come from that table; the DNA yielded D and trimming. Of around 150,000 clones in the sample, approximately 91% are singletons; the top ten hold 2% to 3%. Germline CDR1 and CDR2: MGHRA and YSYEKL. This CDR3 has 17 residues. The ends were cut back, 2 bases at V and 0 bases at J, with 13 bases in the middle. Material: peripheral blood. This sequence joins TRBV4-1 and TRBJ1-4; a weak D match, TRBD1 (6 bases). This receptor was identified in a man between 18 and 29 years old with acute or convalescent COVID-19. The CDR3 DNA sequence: TGCGCCAGCAGCCAAAGGGCAGGGGTCACAACTAATGAAAAACTGTTTTTT. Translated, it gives CASSQRAGVTTNEKLFF.